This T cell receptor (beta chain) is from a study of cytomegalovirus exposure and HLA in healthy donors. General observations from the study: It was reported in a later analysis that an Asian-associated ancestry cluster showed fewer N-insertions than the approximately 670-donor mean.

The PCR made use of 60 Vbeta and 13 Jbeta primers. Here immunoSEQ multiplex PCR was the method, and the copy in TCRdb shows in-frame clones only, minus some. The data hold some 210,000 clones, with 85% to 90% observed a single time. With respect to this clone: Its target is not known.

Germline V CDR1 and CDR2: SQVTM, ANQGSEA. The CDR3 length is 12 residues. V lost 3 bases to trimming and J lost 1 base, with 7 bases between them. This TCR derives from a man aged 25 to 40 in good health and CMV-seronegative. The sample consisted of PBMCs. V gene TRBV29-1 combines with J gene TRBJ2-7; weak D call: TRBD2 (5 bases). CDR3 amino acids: CSVEAGSYEQYF. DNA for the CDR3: TGCAGCGTTGAGGCGGGTTCCTACGAGCAGTACTTC.